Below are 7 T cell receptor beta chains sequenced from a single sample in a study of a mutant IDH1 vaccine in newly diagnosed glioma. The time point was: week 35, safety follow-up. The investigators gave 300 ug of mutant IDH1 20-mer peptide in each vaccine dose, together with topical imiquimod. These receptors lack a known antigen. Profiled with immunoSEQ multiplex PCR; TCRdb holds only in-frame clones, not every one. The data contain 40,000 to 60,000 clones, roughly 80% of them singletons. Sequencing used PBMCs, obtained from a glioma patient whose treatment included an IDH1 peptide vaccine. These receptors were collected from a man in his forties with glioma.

CDR3 in amino acids: CASRGRTEGNSPLHF. The CDR3 nucleotides read TGCGCCAGCAGGGGAAGGACCGAGGGGAATTCACCCCTCCACTTT. The chain couples TRBV23-1 to TRBJ1-6, with D possibly being TRBD1 (5 bases). TRBV23-1 is an open reading frame whose function is uncertain. This CDR3 is 15 amino acids long. The V gene lost 6 bases and the J gene lost 7 bases, with 16 bases spanning the gap.

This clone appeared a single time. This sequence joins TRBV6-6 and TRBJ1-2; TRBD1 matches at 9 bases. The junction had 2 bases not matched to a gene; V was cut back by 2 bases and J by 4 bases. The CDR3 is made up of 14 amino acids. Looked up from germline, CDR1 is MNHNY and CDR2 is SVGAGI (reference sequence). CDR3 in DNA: TGTGCCAGCAGTTACGGACAGGGGCCCTATGGCTACACCTTC. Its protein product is CASSYGQGPYGYTF.

CDR3 nucleotides: TGTGCCACCAGCGGGGACAGGATTCTCGGGTATGGCTACACCTTC. Its protein product is CATSGDRILGYGYTF. V usage is TRBV15 and J usage is TRBJ1-2, with 8 positions matching TRBD1. The germline V gene encodes CDR1 LNHNV and CDR2 YYDKDF (reference sequence). V was pared by 5 bases and J by 5 bases, with 10 bases of the junction left unmatched. The CDR3 sequence is 15 residues long.

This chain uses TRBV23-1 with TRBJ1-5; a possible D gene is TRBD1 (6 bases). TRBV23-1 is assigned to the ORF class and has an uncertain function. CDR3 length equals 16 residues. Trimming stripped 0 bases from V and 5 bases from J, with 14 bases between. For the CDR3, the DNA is TGCGCCAGCAGTCAATCGGGGCAGGGGACCGATCAGCCCCAGCATTTT. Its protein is CASSQSGQGTDQPQHF.

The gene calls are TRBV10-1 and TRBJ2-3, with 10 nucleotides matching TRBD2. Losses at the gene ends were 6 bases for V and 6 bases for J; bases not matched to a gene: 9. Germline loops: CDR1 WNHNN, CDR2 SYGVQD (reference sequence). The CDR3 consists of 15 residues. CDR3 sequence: CASRASGGAWDTQYF. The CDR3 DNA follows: TGCGCCAGCAGGGCTAGCGGGGGCGCCTGGGATACGCAGTATTTT.

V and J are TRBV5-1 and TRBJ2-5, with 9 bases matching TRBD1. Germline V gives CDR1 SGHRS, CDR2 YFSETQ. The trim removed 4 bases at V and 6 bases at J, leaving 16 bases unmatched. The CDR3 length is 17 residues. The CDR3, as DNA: TGCGCCAGCAGCATGGGTCCCCGGACAGGGGAGGGGAAGACCCAGTACTTC. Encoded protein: CASSMGPRTGEGKTQYF.

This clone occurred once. The CDR3 DNA is TGTGCCAGCAGCTGGGCCCCGGTAGGGGCGAACACCGGGGAGCTGTTTTTT. This codes for CASSWAPVGANTGELFF. The chain uses TRBV5-4 and TRBJ2-2; D possibly corresponds to TRBD1 (5 bases). The V end lost 3 bases, the J end lost 0 bases, and 15 bases lay between the germline ends. CDR1 SGHNT and CDR2 YYREEE come from the germline V gene (reference sequence). The CDR3 is 17 residues long.